The following is a TCR beta chain sequence with its context. No antigen is known for it. Separate alpha and beta amplification began at the second PCR step. The data derive from a study of naive and memory T cell subsets. Findings of the study overall: A few larger clonotypes appeared in naive repertoires, especially CD8, possibly memory cells re-expressing CD45RA. Gini index rose across naive, CM, EM and EMRA in CD4 and CD8.

Two oligonucleotides, mixed equimolar, formed the beta constant-region primer covering TRBC1 and TRBC2. The ligated cDNA underwent four PCR rounds using SP2 and nested alpha and beta constant-region primers. TCRdb reprocessed the UMI-ligation and nested PCR reads via MiXCR and lists one record per CDR3 protein. The sample lists about 90,000 distinct CDR3 sequences; about 11% were seen once. The CDR3 runs 12 residues. The germline V and J ends were trimmed by 6 bases and 5 bases, with 8 bases remaining between them. The germline gives CDR1 MNHEY, CDR2 SVGAGI. This chain connects TRBV6-5 to TRBJ1-5; maybe TRBD1 (5 bases). The sequenced material came from naive CD4+ T cells from blood. The sequence was obtained from a human donor in good health. The CDR3 region has the DNA TGTGCCAGCAGGCAGGGAGATCAGCCCCAGCATTTT. The encoded protein is CASRQGDQPQHF.